This TCR beta chain originates from a study of blood T cell repertoires in COVID-19 (dated by TCRdb to about 2020). In terms of the full investigation: Samples from collaborators originated in the United States, Italy and Spain and spanned both the acute and convalescent phases of COVID-19. The prospective study material was composed of cDNA or gDNA derived from T cells, B-cell-depleted T cells, or PBMCs. Subjects who had been exposed to COVID-19, were actively infected with it, or had recovered from it provided the deeply sampled blood TCRbeta repertoires that made up the dataset. A freely available public database, intended as a resource for researchers studying the immune response to SARS-CoV-2, is where the repertoires were released. The samples were drawn from two sources: the first 160 participants of the ongoing ImmuneRACE study, and some 1,300 subjects contributed by 6 global collaborators. The sample metadata nearly always contained a de-identified subject ID, COVID-19 status, age in years and sex. Where HLA class I and class II types were available, the types were taken from metadata supplied by the sample provider, not from assay-based typing. The paper as a whole reports these results and caveats: Clinical and demographic metadata were provided uncurated, with the amount varying by source and participant.

Sequences LNHDA (CDR1) and SQIVND (CDR2) are obtained from the germline V gene (reference sequence). V loses 5 bases at its end and J loses 3 bases; junction bases beyond the gene matches: 15. From its cysteine to its phenylalanine, the CDR3 spans 17 amino acids. CDR3 DNA is the only sequence kept; it has 51 bases, read in frame from the first base. The immunoSEQ Assay, a bias-controlled multiplex PCR, was used to amplify TCRbeta CDR3 regions from genomic DNA. From the authors' description of their analysis: Within the assay, amplification of reference gene primers was used to estimate how many nucleated cells each sample contained. To quantify the absolute abundance of each unique TCRbeta CDR3 rearrangement, sequence reads were collapsed and filtered. For each sample, productive Simpson clonality was calculated as the square root of Simpson's diversity index over productive rearrangements. Held by TCRdb, this immuneACCESS table contains in-frame sequences only and omits some clones. Under half of the omission traces to an unresolved V gene where checked; the cause of the rest is unknown. The V and J calls and clone size were taken over from that table, and D and trimming were inferred from the DNA. This sample lists around 310,000 clones; around nine tenths were detected once. Clones ranked in the top ten supply approximately 7.5% of the sample.

In Seattle, one collaborating source enrolled patients while the infection was active and tracked those patients longitudinally over the course of disease. Each collaborating institution followed its own protocols to collect whole blood in K2EDTA tubes. For TCRbeta analysis, collaborators shipped samples as frozen whole blood, isolated PBMCs, or DNA extracted from either of those sample types. Regarding this clone: Its recognized antigen is unknown. Base quality data are lacking; no much larger clone is found one base away.

The chain joins TRBV19 to TRBJ1-2; 7 junctional bases match TRBD1. The sequencing sample was made of peripheral blood. This TCR was sampled from a woman aged 25 to 39 with COVID-19, enrolled during active disease. The DNA sequence is as follows: TGTGCCAGTAGTCCATACGGGCCCCAGGGGGATTACTATGGCTACACCTTC. This translates into CASSPYGPQGDYYGYTF.